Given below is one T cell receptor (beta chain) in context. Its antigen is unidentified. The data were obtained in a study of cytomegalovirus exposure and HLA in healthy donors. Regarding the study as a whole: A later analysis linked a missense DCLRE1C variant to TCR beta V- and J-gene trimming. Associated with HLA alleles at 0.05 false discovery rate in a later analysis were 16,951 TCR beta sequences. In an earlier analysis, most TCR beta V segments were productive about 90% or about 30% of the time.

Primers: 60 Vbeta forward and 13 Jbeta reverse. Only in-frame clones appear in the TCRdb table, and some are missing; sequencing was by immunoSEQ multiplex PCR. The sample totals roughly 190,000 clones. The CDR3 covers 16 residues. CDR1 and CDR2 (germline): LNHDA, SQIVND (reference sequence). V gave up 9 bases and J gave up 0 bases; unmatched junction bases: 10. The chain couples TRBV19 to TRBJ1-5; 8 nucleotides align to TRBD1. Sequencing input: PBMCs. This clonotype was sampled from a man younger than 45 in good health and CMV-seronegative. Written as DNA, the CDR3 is TGTGCCAGCACTAGGACAGGGTCCCTTAGCAATCAGCCCCAGCATTTT. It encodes CASTRTGSLSNQPQHF.